This T cell receptor (beta chain) was sequenced during a study of T cells after posttransplantation cyclophosphamide. For this clone: Its antigen is not known.

Produced via immunoSEQ multiplex PCR; TCRdb's table is partial and in-frame only. The data show about 32,000 clones, 70% to 90% seen once. The CDR3 spans 14 residues. Trimming took off 2 bases at V and 4 bases at J, with 11 bases between the two ends. The germline gives CDR1 MGHRA, CDR2 YSYEKL. Study outcomes and limitations: Recipient CMV seropositivity and CMV reactivation strongly tracked TRB clonality. Later post-transplant blood repertoires were often dominated by donor CD8+ memory clones.

The genes are TRBV4-1 and TRBJ1-2, with D tentatively TRBD1 (5 bases). The sample taken for sequencing was PBMCs. This clonotype was sampled from a woman aged 40 to 50 with a blood cancer, CMV-positive, and with a related stem cell donor. The CDR3 sequence: CASSQLGGGYGYTF. For the CDR3, the DNA is TGCGCCAGCAGCCAACTCGGGGGGGGCTATGGCTACACCTTC.